Shown below are 9 T cell receptor beta chains from a single sample sequenced in a study of beta chain features in type 1 diabetes. Of the isolated RNA, all was reverse transcribed, and so the sequenced material was expressed TCRB transcripts. Sequencing was performed with immunoSEQ multiplex PCR; in TCRdb, only in-frame clones are kept and a portion is missing. The sample holds 300,000 to 350,000 clones, 8% seen once. The sequencing input was central memory CD4+ T cells from blood. The receptors stem from a woman aged 18-29 years in good health.

In its sample, this clone was seen a few times. This chain uses TRBV4-2 with TRBJ2-3; tentatively, D is TRBD1 (5 bases). Trimming removed 8 bases at V and 0 bases at J, with 9 bases between. Germline loops: CDR1 LGHNA, CDR2 YNFKEQ. There are 13 residues in the CDR3. CDR3 sequence reads: CASGASSTDTQYF. CDR3 coding DNA: TGTGCCAGCGGGGCGTCCAGCACAGATACGCAGTATTTT.

The rearrangement uses TRBV4-1 and TRBJ2-3, with 10 bases that match TRBD2. The CDR3 spans 16 residues. Germline V gives CDR1 MGHRA, CDR2 YSYEKL. Losses at the gene ends were 0 bases for V and 1 base for J; bases not matched to a gene: 1. The CDR3 DNA is TGCGCCAGCAGCCAAGAAGGGACTAGCGGCACAGATACGCAGTATTTT. Protein: CASSQEGTSGTDTQYF.

The chain uses TRBV6-1 and TRBJ2-7; 9 bases align to TRBD1. Germline CDR1 MNHNS, CDR2 SASEGT. V shed 6 bases and J 7 bases; nucleotides not matched to a gene: 13. This CDR3 is 15 amino acids long. CDR3 in DNA: TGTGCCAGCAGAATGAGACAGGGGGGTCTGTGGGAGCAGTACTTC. Its translation is CASRMRQGGLWEQYF.

The V gene is TRBV4-1, the J gene TRBJ2-4, with D perhaps TRBD2 (5 bases). Germline CDR1 MGHRA, CDR2 YSYEKL. This CDR3 has 14 amino acids. V was clipped by 0 bases and J by 12 bases, with 15 bases between them. CDR3: CASSQDRQALAQYF. CDR3 in DNA: TGCGCCAGCAGCCAAGATCGCCAGGCGCTAGCTCAGTACTTC.

This sequence joins TRBV6-1 and TRBJ2-1; the match to TRBD1 covers 8 bases. Trimming removed 10 bases from V and 3 bases from J; junction bases left unmatched: 5. From germline, CDR1 is MNHNS and CDR2 SASEGT. The CDR3 extends over 13 amino acids. The CDR3 protein is CAIRTGNYNEQFF. The CDR3 region has the DNA TGTGCCATTAGGACAGGGAACTACAATGAGCAGTTCTTC.

This clone was picked up many times. V usage is TRBV28 and J usage is TRBJ1-4, with D hard to call. The CDR3 spans 13 residues. Germline V lookup: CDR1 MDHEN, CDR2 SYDVKM. Trimming took 2 bases from V and 4 from J, leaving 5 bases between them. The chain's CDR3 is CASSLQHNEKLFF. The DNA of the CDR3 is TGTGCCAGCAGTTTACAGCATAATGAAAAACTGTTTTTT.

With respect to this clone: One junction end does not reproduce the germline sequence, and a read error may be involved. V gene TRBV29-1 combines with J gene TRBJ2-1; tentative D call: TRBD1 (9 bases). Per germline, CDR1 SQVTM and CDR2 ANQGSEA. There are 14 residues in the CDR3. CDR3 coding DNA: TGCACCGTTCGGGGGGGGACAGGGAACAATGAGCAGTTCTTC. It is translated as CTVRGGTGNNEQFF.

The gene calls are TRBV7-3 and TRBJ2-1; no clear D. This CDR3 is built from 14 residues. V shed 2 bases and J shed 8 bases, with 13 bases lying between them. The germline V gene has CDR1 SGHTA and CDR2 FQGTGA. CDR3 in amino acids: CASSLDGINHEQFF. The CDR3 DNA is TGTGCCAGCAGCTTAGACGGCATTAACCATGAGCAGTTCTTC.

The J gene is TRBJ1-2, the V gene TRBV7-8; D unclear. With 5 bases removed from V and 4 bases from J, the gap between germline ends came to 14 bases. Germline V CDR1 and CDR2: SGHVS, FQNEAQ. The CDR3 contains 14 residues. As DNA, the CDR3 is TGTGCCAGCAGCCTATTCGCGCATCTCTATGGCTACACCTTC. Translating it yields CASSLFAHLYGYTF.